This note documents a single T cell receptor (beta chain) sequence. Other DNA sequences in this sample translate to the same CDR3. This table comes from immunoSEQ multiplex PCR, and its TCRdb copy is limited to in-frame clones, with some not included. The table shows some 200,000 clones, with around 86% occurring only once. Living in about two dozen US areas, the participants were between about 18 and 100 years of age. Assignment of participants to cohorts was predicated upon participant-reported clinical history. CDR1 is LNHNV and CDR2 is YYDKDF in the germline V gene (reference sequence). This CDR3 comprises 15 residues. V gave up 0 bases and J gave up 0 bases, with 5 bases separating them. This entry is derived from a study of blood T cell repertoires in COVID-19. Whole-study context: Nucleic acid was either cDNA or gDNA, and it came from T cells, B-cell-depleted T cells, or PBMCs.

The gene calls are TRBV15 and TRBJ1-4; D ambiguous. This TCR was recovered from a woman in her thirties or forties with acute COVID-19. What was sequenced was PBMCs or T cells enriched from blood (not recorded which). This chain's CDR3 is CATSRDRATNEKLFF. The CDR3 region has the DNA TGTGCCACCAGCAGAGATCGAGCAACTAATGAAAAACTGTTTTTT.